The subject of this entry is one T cell receptor beta chain. Germline-derived CDR1 and CDR2 are LNHDA and SQIVND (reference sequence). The germline V and J ends were trimmed by 3 bases and 4 bases, with 11 bases remaining between them. This CDR3 is built from 14 residues. Sequenced by immunoSEQ multiplex PCR; TCRdb stores in-frame clones only, minus some. The sample lists over 250,000 clones; roughly 88% were seen once. These data originate in a study of blood T cell repertoires in COVID-19. Study-level information: The United States, Italy and Spain supplied acute and convalescent COVID-19 samples. Sources were T cells, B-cell-depleted T cells, or PBMCs; the material itself was cDNA or gDNA.

Seattle researchers signed up patients amid active infection and tracked them longitudinally. Sequences were obtained from peripheral blood. The chain joins TRBV19 to TRBJ2-3; D is unresolved. The clonotype comes from a woman aged 70-85 years with COVID-19, enrolled during active disease. CDR3 loop: CASSIDLEPDTQYF. The DNA for the CDR3 is TGTGCCAGTAGTATTGACCTAGAACCAGATACGCAGTATTTT.